Sequencing of this TCR beta chain was carried out in a study of T-cell reconstitution after alpha-beta-depleted transplantation in children. It was with unique molecular identifiers that the TCRbeta library was prepared. TCRdb used MiXCR to reprocess the PCR reads, holding one entry per CDR3 protein. The sample contains hundreds of thousands of distinct CDR3 sequences, under 9.5% of which appear only once. Germline V gene lookup returns CDR1 KGHSH and CDR2 LQKENI. The V end was cut by 2 bases, the J end by 7 bases, with 14 bases between. This CDR3 region has 14 residues. This receptor was identified in a human donor who donated a stem cell graft to a child with acute lymphoblastic leukemia. This chain connects TRBV18 to TRBJ1-1; D might be TRBD1 (6 bases). This specimen was PBMCs from the stem cell graft donor, taken from the stem cell graft. CDR3 protein: CASSPAGGKGEAFF. The DNA of the CDR3 is TGTGCCAGCTCACCAGCCGGGGGCAAGGGTGAAGCTTTCTTT.